The 29 T cell receptor beta chains below all came from one sample that was sequenced in a study of shared clonotypes between healthy human individuals. Some clones are missing from TCRdb's copy, which holds only in-frame ones; the method was immunoSEQ multiplex PCR. The profile shows 2 million to 3 million clones, approximately 94% of them singletons. The sequenced sample was naive CD4+ T cells from PBMCs. Specified subset: CD45RA+ positively selected. All receptors come from a young man in good health. Some clones in this sample may be carry-over from other donors' samples.

The gene calls are TRBV6-5 and TRBJ1-1; D gene ambiguous. The CDR3 has 13 residues. Germline CDR1 is MNHEY and CDR2 is SVGAGI. With 5 bases removed from V and 1 base from J, the gap between germline ends came to 8 bases. The CDR3 loop is CASSNTRNTEAFF. Here the CDR3 DNA reads TGTGCCAGCAGTAACACGAGGAACACTGAAGCTTTCTTT.

J is TRBJ1-2 and V is TRBV6-1; TRBD1 aligns across 10 bases. The CDR3 spans 16 residues. Germline CDR1 and CDR2: MNHNS and SASEGT. V was clipped by 3 bases and J by 0 bases; unmatched bases: 4. For the CDR3, the DNA is TGTGCCAGCAGTGAGGGACAGGGGTTAGCTAACTATGGCTACACCTTC. Amino acids: CASSEGQGLANYGYTF.

The V gene is TRBV7-9, the J gene TRBJ2-1; the D gene is possibly TRBD1 (6 bases). The length of the CDR3 is 14 residues. Per germline, CDR1 SEHNR and CDR2 FQNEAQ (reference sequence). Between the trimmed V and J ends, which lost 0 bases and 9 bases, there was a span of 12 bases. This CDR3 is CASSLASRGIEQFF. Here the CDR3 DNA reads TGTGCCAGCAGCTTAGCGTCCAGGGGTATTGAGCAGTTCTTC.

This CDR3 is CASSRTSGSDSYNEQFF. For the CDR3, the DNA is TGTGCCAGCAGCCGGACTAGCGGGAGTGATTCCTACAATGAGCAGTTCTTC. The chain couples TRBV11-2 to TRBJ2-1; 13 bases map to TRBD2. The ends lost 5 bases at V and 1 base at J; junction bases unmatched: 5. CDR3 length: 17 amino acids. In germline, CDR1 is SGHAT, CDR2 FQNNGV.

This clone was detected only once. The V gene is TRBV29-1, the J gene TRBJ2-7; D remains ambiguous. Germline V gene sequence: CDR1 SQVTM, CDR2 ANQGSEA. This CDR3 is built from 12 residues. The V end lost 8 bases, the J end lost 1 base, and 12 bases lay between the germline ends. CDR3 nucleotides: TGCAGCTTCGCGGAAGGGTCCTACGAGCAGTACTTC. Protein: CSFAEGSYEQYF.

The rearrangement joins TRBV11-3 to TRBJ2-5; 15 bases are shared with TRBD2. Germline assignment: CDR1 SGHNT and CDR2 YENEEA. The trim removed 4 bases at V and 1 base at J, leaving 4 bases unmatched. This CDR3 contains 17 residues. The CDR3 is CASSYGLAGGPQETQYF. The CDR3 DNA reads TGTGCCAGCAGCTACGGACTAGCGGGAGGGCCCCAAGAGACCCAGTACTTC.

This clone has just one count. The V call is TRBV5-4, the J call TRBJ1-2; TRBD1 is a possible D gene (5 bases). The length of the CDR3 is 12 residues. Between the trimmed V and J ends, which lost 4 bases and 8 bases, there was a span of 12 bases. Germline V CDR1 and CDR2: SGHNT, YYREEE (reference sequence). The CDR3 loop reads CASSPGDRGYTF. The CDR3 DNA is TGTGCCAGCAGCCCGGGGGACCGCGGCTACACCTTC.

This rearrangement joins TRBV2 to TRBJ2-2; 8 positions agree with TRBD2. The CDR3 runs to 15 residues. The junction had 5 bases not matched to a gene; V was cut back by 7 bases and J by 1 base. CDR1 is SNHLY, CDR2 FYNNEI, per germline. CDR3 in amino acids: CASTSTSGNTGELFF. The CDR3 DNA sequence: TGTGCCAGCACGAGTACTAGCGGGAACACCGGGGAGCTGTTTTTT.

The chain combines TRBV5-1 with TRBJ2-1, with D possibly TRBD1 on 6 matching bases. V dropped 0 bases and J dropped 7 bases, with 14 bases sitting between them. Germline assignment: CDR1 SGHRS and CDR2 YFSETQ. This CDR3 region has 15 residues. CDR3 loop: CASSLGNREMNEQFF. CDR3 DNA sequence: TGCGCCAGCAGCTTGGGTAACAGGGAGATGAATGAGCAGTTCTTC.

The chain couples TRBV5-1 to TRBJ1-5, with D unclear. With 0 bases removed from V and 7 bases from J, the gap between germline ends came to 11 bases. CDR1 and CDR2 (germline): SGHRS, YFSETQ. The CDR3 covers 14 residues. The DNA for the CDR3 is TGCGCCAGCAGCTTGGGAGGGTACGAGCAGCCCCAGCATTTT. The encoded protein is CASSLGGYEQPQHF. Complete variable domain (other parts from reference TRBV5-1 and TRBJ1-5): KAGVTQTPRYLIKTRGQQVTLSCSPISGHRSVSWYQQTPGQGLQFLFEYFSETQRNKGNFPGRFSGRQFSNSRSEMNVSTLELGDSALYLCASSLGGYEQPQHFGDGTRLSIL.

The chain employs TRBV6-1 and TRBJ1-5; perhaps TRBD1 as D (6 bases). CDR3 length: 15 residues. Germline CDR1 and CDR2: MNHNS and SASEGT. Trimming stripped 1 base from V and 2 bases from J, with 9 bases between. CDR3 sequence: CASSEGHRGNQPQHF. CDR3 sequence (DNA): TGTGCCAGCAGTGAAGGACACAGGGGCAATCAGCCCCAGCATTTT.

On this clone: This sample also contains other DNA sequences that code for the same CDR3. The CDR3 nucleotides are TGCGCCAGCAGCGCGTCGAACTTGAACACTGAAGCTTTCTTT. Protein product: CASSASNLNTEAFF. The chain combines TRBV5-1 with TRBJ1-1; no clear D. Between the trimmed V and J ends, which lost 4 bases and 0 bases, there was a span of 10 bases. The CDR3 totals 14 residues. From germline, CDR1 is SGHRS and CDR2 YFSETQ.

Worth noting for this clone: This sample includes further DNA sequences coding for the same CDR3. The V call is TRBV20-1, the J call TRBJ1-2; 9 positions match TRBD1. After removal of 3 bases from V and 8 bases from J, the junction contained 1 base not matched to a gene. This CDR3 has 11 residues. Germline lookup yields CDR1 DFQATT and CDR2 SNEGSKA (reference sequence). CDR3 protein: CSARTGGGYTF. The CDR3 bases are TGCAGTGCTAGGACAGGGGGGGGCTACACCTTC.

The V gene is TRBV19, the J gene TRBJ2-7; 7 bases map to TRBD1. Germline CDR1 and CDR2: LNHDA and SQIVND (reference sequence). CDR3 length equals 15 residues. V lost 5 bases, J lost 2 bases, and 9 bases stayed unmatched. The CDR3 nucleotides are TGTGCCAGTAGTTTCCGACAGGGCCCAACCTACGAGCAGTACTTC. It specifies CASSFRQGPTYEQYF.

This clone was seen just once. Other DNA sequences in the same sample also yield this CDR3. This chain uses TRBV9 with TRBJ2-7; a weak D match, TRBD1 (6 bases). This CDR3 comprises 14 residues. Germline lookup yields CDR1 SGDLS and CDR2 YYNGEE. With 1 base removed from V and 1 base from J, the gap between germline ends came to 9 bases. The CDR3 sequence is CASSVTGQSYEQYF. CDR3 DNA: TGTGCCAGCAGCGTAACAGGACAGTCCTACGAGCAGTACTTC.

The chain has TRBV5-5 and TRBJ2-2; 9 bases map to TRBD1. V gave up 4 bases and J gave up 7 bases; unmatched junction bases: 8. CDR1 and CDR2 (germline): SGHKS, YYEKEE (reference sequence). The CDR3 loop spans 15 amino acids. Here the CDR3 reads CASSPSHRGLGELFF. The CDR3 DNA follows: TGTGCCAGCAGCCCAAGCCACAGGGGGCTCGGGGAGCTGTTTTTT.

The J gene is TRBJ1-4, the V gene TRBV7-8; D is perhaps TRBD1 (5 bases). Germline CDR1 SGHVS, CDR2 FQNEAQ. V lost 3 bases to trimming and J lost 7 bases, with 9 bases between them. CDR3 length: 13 amino acids. The CDR3 is CASSFAGGEKLFF. The CDR3, as DNA: TGTGCCAGCAGCTTCGCCGGGGGTGAAAAACTGTTTTTT.

This clone was observed once. DNA of the CDR3: TGTGCCAGCAGCTTAGTTGACTCGGGACAGGGCCTTTTTGGTCCCTCCGAGCTGTTTTTT. It is translated as CASSLVDSGQGLFGPSELFF. The chain combines TRBV7-6 with TRBJ2-2, with 9 nucleotides matching TRBD1. The CDR3 is 20 residues long. Germline lookup yields CDR1 SGHVS and CDR2 FNYEAQ. With 1 base clipped from V and 11 bases from J, the junction kept 23 bases outside the gene matches.

V gene TRBV14 combines with J gene TRBJ2-1; D unclear. Trimming took 2 bases from V and 3 from J, leaving 2 bases between them. Germline V gives CDR1 SGHDN, CDR2 FVKESK. The CDR3 loop spans 12 amino acids. The CDR3 reads CASSQFYNEQFF. CDR3 DNA sequence: TGTGCCAGCAGCCAATTCTACAATGAGCAGTTCTTC.

Worth noting for this clone: Compared with germline, one end of the junction differs, possibly owing to a read error. The rearrangement links TRBV5-1 to TRBJ2-1, with 14 bases lining up with TRBD2. Germline CDR1 SGHRS, CDR2 YFSETQ. There are 13 residues in the CDR3. DNA for the CDR3: TGCGCCAGCAGCCGGACTAGCGGGAGGAAGGGGCTCTTC. It codes for CASSRTSGRKGLF.

The chain links TRBV7-9 to TRBJ1-2, with 7 nucleotides matching TRBD1. J lost 4 bases, V lost 3 bases, and 5 bases had no gene match. Germline V gene data show CDR1 as SEHNR and CDR2 as FQNEAQ (reference sequence). This CDR3 contains 14 residues. The DNA for the CDR3 is TGTGCCAGCAGCTTCGACAGGGCCGGCTATGGCTACACCTTC. Translation: CASSFDRAGYGYTF.

The CDR3 DNA sequence: TGTGCCACCAGCAGGGGGGAGGCTAGCGGGAGAGGCACCGAGCAGTTCTTC. It codes for CATSRGEASGRGTEQFF. The chain couples TRBV15 to TRBJ2-1; 10 bases agree with TRBD2. The CDR3 covers 17 residues. V lost 3 bases and J lost 10; bases outside the gene matches: 15. CDR1 and CDR2 (germline): LNHNV, YYDKDF (reference sequence). Complete variable domain (other parts from reference TRBV15 and TRBJ2-1): DAMVIQNPRYQVTQFGKPVTLSCSQTLNHNVMYWYQQKSSQAPKLLFHYYDKDFNNEADTPDNFQSRRPNTSFCFLDIRSPGLGDTAMYLCATSRGEASGRGTEQFFGPGTRLTVL.

Only one count was recorded for this clone. CDR3 sequence (DNA): TGCGCCAGCAGCTTAACAGGGATCTACGAGCAGTACTTC. This gives the protein CASSLTGIYEQYF. The chain couples TRBV5-1 to TRBJ2-7; D perhaps matches TRBD1 (6 bases). The CDR3 extends over 13 amino acids. Germline CDR1 reads SGHRS; CDR2 reads YFSETQ. V dropped 2 bases and J dropped 3 bases, with 9 bases sitting between them.

Turning to this clone: Distinct nucleotide sequences in the sample also encode this CDR3. The V and J genes are TRBV5-1 and TRBJ2-7; tentatively, D is TRBD2 (5 bases). With 0 bases removed from V and 0 bases from J, the gap between germline ends came to 10 bases. This CDR3 comprises 15 residues. CDR1 and CDR2 (germline): SGHRS, YFSETQ. This chain's CDR3 is CASSLALGSSYEQYF. In nucleotides, the CDR3 is TGCGCCAGCAGCTTGGCGCTAGGGAGCTCCTACGAGCAGTACTTC.

A single count supports this clone. The chain uses TRBV21-1 and TRBJ1-2. TRBV21-1 is an annotated pseudogene. This CDR3 has 14 residues. CDR3 sequence: CASSKEVWGCGYTF. In DNA form, the CDR3 reads TGTGCCAGCAGCAAAGAGGTTTGGGGTTGCGGCTACACCTTC.

CDR3: CASSQVSARIPGELFF. CDR3 nucleotide sequence: TGTGCCAGCAGCCAAGTAAGCGCCCGGATCCCCGGGGAGCTGTTTTTT. The chain links TRBV4-2 to TRBJ2-2, with D unresolved. The CDR3 has 16 residues. Germline loops: CDR1 LGHNA, CDR2 YNFKEQ. V was pared by 1 base and J by 6 bases, with 15 bases between.

CDR3 sequence (DNA): TGTGCCAGCAGCCATGTACTAGCGAGCGGCGTCTATGAGCAGTTCTTC. Translating it yields CASSHVLASGVYEQFF. This chain uses TRBV4-2 with TRBJ2-1; 7 bases map to TRBD2. This CDR3 is built from 16 residues. CDR1 and CDR2 from the germline V gene are LGHNA and YNFKEQ. After removal of 3 bases from V and 8 bases from J, the junction contained 13 bases not matched to a gene.

This rearrangement joins TRBV12-1 to TRBJ1-1; the table's D call, TRBD1, has no DNA check behind it. TRBV12-1 is classified as a pseudogene. The CDR3 spans 17 residues. The CDR3 DNA reads TGTGCCAGCACCCAAGGGGGTCGGGCCGATTGGGTCACTGAAGCTTTCTTT. This sequence encodes CASTQGGRADWVTEAFF.

The chain couples TRBV30 to TRBJ2-3; 12 bases map to TRBD1. CDR3 length: 15 amino acids. Germline V gene lookup returns CDR1 GTSNPN and CDR2 SVGIG (reference sequence). V dropped 8 bases and J dropped 10; count of bases not matched to a gene: 16. The CDR3 DNA reads TGTGCCGTGCATGCTAGGGACAGGGGGCCCGAGTCGCAGTATTTT. Translated: CAVHARDRGPESQYF.